This T cell receptor beta chain was observed in a study of neurological immune-mediated disorders. In Maryland, USA, blood bank volunteers were the healthy controls. The sorted libraries took 850,000 to 1,000,000 CD4+ or CD8+ T cells. This clonotype has ten or more counts. The making of cDNA relied on 5'RACE with 10-nucleotide random UMIs. Using its own MiXCR run on the 5' RACE reads, TCRdb lists one record per CDR3 protein. The data hold about 15,000 distinct CDR3 sequences, with approximately 3.7% observed a single time. Germline-derived CDR1 and CDR2 are PRHDT and FYEKMQ (reference sequence). Trimming left V 5 bases short and J 2 bases short, with 9 bases between. The CDR3 has 13 residues.

The sequence derives from a woman aged 40 to 49 in good health. V is TRBV13 and J is TRBJ1-2; D remains unclear. Sequencing was done on a sample of CD8+ T cells from blood. Written as DNA, the CDR3 is TGTGCCAGCAGCCAGTCGGGGAACTATGGCTACACCTTC. Its protein product is CASSQSGNYGYTF.